A selection of T cell receptor beta chains follows, all from one sample in a study of Ad26.COV2.S vaccination and SARS-CoV-2 variants. Here immunoSEQ multiplex PCR was the method, and the copy in TCRdb shows in-frame clones only, minus some. The sample yields 300,000 to 400,000 clones, approximately 86% seen once. The starting material was peripheral blood, obtained in a trial of Ad26.COV2.S vaccine versus placebo. The receptors originated from a person between 18 and 60 years old who received the Ad26.COV2.S COVID-19 vaccine or a placebo. The CDR3 runs from the conserved cysteine through the conserved F or W. Each record gives: J gene, V gene, D gene, clone size, CDR3 DNA, CDR3 protein. The D gene is left open where the match is weak. Clone size is shown for a subset of rows, as once, few, many or a class of expanded clone.

>TRBJ2-3|TRBV3-1/TRBV3-2|-|-
TGTGCCAGCAGCCAAGAGGGTTACGGGGCCTCGAGCACAGATACGCAGTATTTT
CASSQEGYGASSTDTQYF
>TRBJ2-5|TRBV7-2|-|-
TGTGCCAGCAGTTTGCTGGGAGAGACCCAGTACTTC
CASSLLGETQYF
>TRBJ2-7|TRBV7-9|TRBD2|-
TGTGCCAGCAGCCAGGCCGATAGCGCGGGGGAGTACTTC
CASSQADSAGEYF
>TRBJ2-5|TRBV15|-|few
TGTGCCACCAGCAGAGATAGGAGAATCGGCGAGACCCAGTACTTC
CATSRDRRIGETQYF
>TRBJ2-5|TRBV20-1|-|-
TGCAGTGCTAAAGCTCAAGAGACCCAGTACTTC
CSAKAQETQYF
>TRBJ1-4|TRBV19|TRBD1|-
TGTGCCAGTAGTCGGGACAGGTCTAATGAAAAACTGTTTTTT
CASSRDRSNEKLFF
>TRBJ1-3|TRBV11-2|-|-
TGTGCCAGCAGCTTACACCCCCCCCCTGGAAACACCATATATTTT
CASSLHPPPGNTIYF
>TRBJ1-5|TRBV20-1|-|-
TGCAGTGCTAGTTTCGATAGCAATCAGCCCCAGCATTTT
CSASFDSNQPQHF
>TRBJ2-1|TRBV27|TRBD2|-
TGTGCCAGCAGTTTAGGGGGGGTCTCCTACAATGAGCAGTTCTTC
CASSLGGVSYNEQFF
>TRBJ2-2|TRBV5-1|TRBD2|-
TGCGCCAGCAGCTTGCGGGCCACGGGACTAGCGGATCCGAACACCGGGGAGCTGTTTTTT
CASSLRATGLADPNTGELFF
>TRBJ2-5|TRBV19|TRBD1|-
TGTGCCAGTAGTACGGGACAGACGTACCAAGAGACCCAGTACTTC
CASSTGQTYQETQYF
>TRBJ1-1|TRBV27|TRBD1|-
TGTGCCAGCAGTCCCCGGACAGGGGGCGCGAAAATAGAAGCTTTCTTT
CASSPRTGGAKIEAFF
>TRBJ1-6|TRBV7-8|-|-
TGTGCCAGCAGCTTAGGGGGCGGGAGGAATTCACCCCTCCACTTT
CASSLGGGRNSPLHF
>TRBJ2-5|TRBV29-1|-|once
TGCAGCGTTGGCCGACAGCAAGCGGTTCCGCAAGAGACCCAGTACTTC
CSVGRQQAVPQETQYF
>TRBJ1-4|TRBV19|TRBD1|-
TGTGCCAGTAGTTCCCGACAGGGACCATATGAAAAACTGTTTTTT
CASSSRQGPYEKLFF
>TRBJ2-3|TRBV5-1|-|-
TGCGCCAGCAGCCCTAGGGGGGCCACAGATACGCAGTATTTT
CASSPRGATDTQYF
>TRBJ1-5|TRBV29-1|-|-
TGCAGCGTTGAGGTACAGCCGGGGCAGCCCCAGCATTTT
CSVEVQPGQPQHF
>TRBJ2-7|TRBV24-1|-|-
TGTGCCACCAGTGCCGACAGGTTAGACGAGCAGTACTTC
CATSADRLDEQYF
>TRBJ2-7|TRBV7-9|-|once
TGTGCCAGCAGCTTGGGGGTCTCCCCCACGAAGTCCTACGAGCAGTACTTC
CASSLGVSPTKSYEQYF
>TRBJ2-1|TRBV27|TRBD2|-
TGTGCCAGCAGTTTAACACTAGCGGGGGCCGGTGAGCAGTTCTTC
CASSLTLAGAGEQFF
>TRBJ2-1|TRBV5-5|TRBD2|once
TGTGCCAGCAGCTTGGGGGGACTAGAGATAGGCAATGAGCAGTTCTTC
CASSLGGLEIGNEQFF
>TRBJ2-1|TRBV9|TRBD2|-
TGTGCCAGCAGCGGTCTAGCGGGAGAACCCAATGAGCAGTTCTTC
CASSGLAGEPNEQFF
>TRBJ2-6|TRBV27|-|-
TGTGCCAGCAGTTTACGGGGGATAACTGGGGCCAACGTCCTGACTTTC
CASSLRGITGANVLTF
>TRBJ2-4|TRBV19|TRBD1|-
TGTGCCAGTAGTAGCAGGGGGCGAGGAACCAAAAACATTCAGTACTTC
CASSSRGRGTKNIQYF
>TRBJ2-1|TRBV6-5|TRBD1|-
TGTGCCAGCAGACACAGGGGGTCCCCTCCCAATGAGCAGTTCTTC
CASRHRGSPPNEQFF
>TRBJ2-2|TRBV19|TRBD2|-
TGTGCCAGTAGTCGGGGGAGGGCCCTACGGGACGGGGAGCTGTTTTTT
CASSRGRALRDGELFF
>TRBJ2-3|TRBV7-9|-|-
TGTGCCAGCAGCTTAGACGGGGGGCCACATACGCAGTATTTT
CASSLDGGPHTQYF
>TRBJ1-1|TRBV13|-|-
TGTGCCAGCAGCTTTCAGGAGACACCAAACACTGAAGCTTTCTTT
CASSFQETPNTEAFF
>TRBJ1-6|TRBV14|-|-
TGTGCCAGCAGCTCCAGGACAGACGGTTCACCCCTCCACTTT
CASSSRTDGSPLHF
>TRBJ2-2|TRBV6-5|-|-
TGTGCCAGCAGTCCAGGGACGGGGTATGCCGGGGAGCTGTTTTTT
CASSPGTGYAGELFF
>TRBJ1-1|TRBV27|-|-
TGTGCCAGCAGTTCCCAGGGCCGTACTGAAGCTTTCTTT
CASSSQGRTEAFF
>TRBJ1-4|TRBV28|-|-
TGTGCCAGCAGTCTATCCGGTAGGGCTAATGAAAAACTGTTTTTT
CASSLSGRANEKLFF
>TRBJ1-2|TRBV5-5|-|-
TGTGCCAGCAGCTTGGGTATCGGGCGACGGAACTATGGCTACACCTTC
CASSLGIGRRNYGYTF
>TRBJ2-7|TRBV4-1|TRBD1|-
TGCGCCAGCAGCCAGGGACAGGGCCCCACTCCCTACGAGCAGTACTTC
CASSQGQGPTPYEQYF
>TRBJ2-5|TRBV18|-|-
TGTGCCAGCTCACCGGTTCCTATTGGACACTCTATCTTCCAAGAGACCCAGTACTTC
CASSPVPIGHSIFQETQYF
>TRBJ2-7|TRBV4-2|TRBD2|-
TGTGCCAGCAGCCGCGAGCGGGGGGGAGGCTACGAGCAGTACTTC
CASSRERGGGYEQYF
>TRBJ1-6|TRBV4-1|-|few
TGCGCCAGCAGCCAAGATGGTGTAACCCTCCACTTT
CASSQDGVTLHF
>TRBJ1-3|TRBV28|-|once
TGTGCCAGCAGTTTGGACAGTCCCTCTGGAAACACCATATATTTT
CASSLDSPSGNTIYF
>TRBJ2-3|TRBV27|TRBD2|-
TGTGCCAGCAGTTTATATGGGACTAGCGGGAGTCGGGATACGCAGTATTTT
CASSLYGTSGSRDTQYF
>TRBJ2-7|TRBV6-5|-|-
TGTGCCAGCAGTTACTCGATTATCCGCGGGTCCTACGAGCAGTACTTC
CASSYSIIRGSYEQYF